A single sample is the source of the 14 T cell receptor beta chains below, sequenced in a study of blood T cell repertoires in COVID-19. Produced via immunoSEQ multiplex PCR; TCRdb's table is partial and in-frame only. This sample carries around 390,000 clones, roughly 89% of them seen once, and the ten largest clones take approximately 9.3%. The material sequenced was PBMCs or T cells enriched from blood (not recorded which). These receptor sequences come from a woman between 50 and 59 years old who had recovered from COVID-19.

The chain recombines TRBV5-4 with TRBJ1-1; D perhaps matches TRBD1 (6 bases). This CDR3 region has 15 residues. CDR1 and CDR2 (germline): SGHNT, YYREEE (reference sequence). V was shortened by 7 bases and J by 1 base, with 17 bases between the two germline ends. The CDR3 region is CASWMAGAGNTEAFF. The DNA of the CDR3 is TGTGCCAGCTGGATGGCGGGGGCAGGGAACACTGAAGCTTTCTTT.

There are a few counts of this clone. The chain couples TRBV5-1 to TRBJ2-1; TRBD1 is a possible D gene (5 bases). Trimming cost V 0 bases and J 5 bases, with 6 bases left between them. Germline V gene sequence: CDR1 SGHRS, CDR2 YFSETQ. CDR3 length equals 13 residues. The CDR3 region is CASSLGRDNEQFF. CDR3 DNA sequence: TGCGCCAGCAGCTTGGGCAGGGACAATGAGCAGTTCTTC.

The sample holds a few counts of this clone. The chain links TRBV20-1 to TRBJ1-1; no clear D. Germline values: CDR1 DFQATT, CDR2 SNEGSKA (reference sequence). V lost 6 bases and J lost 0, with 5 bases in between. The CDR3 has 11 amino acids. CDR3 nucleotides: TGCAGTGCATTCGTGAACACTGAAGCTTTCTTT. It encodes CSAFVNTEAFF.

CDR3 residues: CASSFRGQGATEAFF. DNA for the CDR3: TGTGCCAGCAGTTTCCGCGGACAGGGGGCGACTGAAGCTTTCTTT. The chain employs TRBV28 and TRBJ1-1; 11 positions match TRBD1. Germline V gene data show CDR1 as MDHEN and CDR2 as SYDVKM. V dropped 3 bases and J dropped 5; count of bases not matched to a gene: 5. CDR3 length equals 15 residues.

In nucleotides, the CDR3 is TGTGCCAGTAGCCAAACAAGGGGGAATCAGCCCCAGCATTTT. Amino acids: CASSQTRGNQPQHF. J is TRBJ1-5 and V is TRBV19; D is perhaps TRBD1 (6 bases). The length of the CDR3 is 14 residues. Germline CDR1 and CDR2: LNHDA and SQIVND (reference sequence). Trimming shortened V by 6 bases and J by 4 bases, and 13 bases separated the two germline ends.

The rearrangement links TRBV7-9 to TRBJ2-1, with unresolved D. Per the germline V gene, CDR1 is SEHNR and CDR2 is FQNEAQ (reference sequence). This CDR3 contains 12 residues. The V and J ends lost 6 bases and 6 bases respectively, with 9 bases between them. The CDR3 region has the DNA TGTGCCAGCAGTTTGGGCAGCAATGAGCAGTTCTTC. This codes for CASSLGSNEQFF.

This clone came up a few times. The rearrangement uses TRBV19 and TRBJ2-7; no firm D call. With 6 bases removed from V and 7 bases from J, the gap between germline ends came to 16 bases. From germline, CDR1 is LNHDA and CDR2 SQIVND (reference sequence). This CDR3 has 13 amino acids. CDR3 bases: TGTGCCAGTAGCCCGTTGGCAGCGAGGGAGCAGTACTTC. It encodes CASSPLAAREQYF.

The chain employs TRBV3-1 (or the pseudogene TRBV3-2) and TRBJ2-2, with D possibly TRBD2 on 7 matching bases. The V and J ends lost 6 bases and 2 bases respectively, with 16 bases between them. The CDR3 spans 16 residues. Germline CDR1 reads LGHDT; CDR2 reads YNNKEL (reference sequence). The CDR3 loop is CASRMGGAPNTGELFF. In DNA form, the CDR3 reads TGTGCCAGCAGGATGGGGGGGGCGCCCAACACCGGGGAGCTGTTTTTT.

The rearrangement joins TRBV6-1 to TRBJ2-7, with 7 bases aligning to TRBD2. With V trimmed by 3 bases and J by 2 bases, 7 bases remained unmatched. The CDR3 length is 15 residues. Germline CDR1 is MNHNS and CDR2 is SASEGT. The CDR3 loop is CASSDGGGGAYEQYF. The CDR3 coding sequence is TGTGCCAGCAGTGATGGCGGCGGGGGAGCCTACGAGCAGTACTTC.

The CDR3 loop reads CASSPGLAGREDTQYF. The CDR3 nucleotides read TGTGCCAGCAGTCCCGGACTAGCGGGGAGGGAAGATACGCAGTATTTT. This chain uses TRBV27 with TRBJ2-3; 12 bases agree with TRBD2. Trimming took 5 bases from V and 5 from J; bases not matched to a gene: 8. The CDR3 length is 16 residues. Germline V lookup: CDR1 MNHEY, CDR2 SMNVEV (reference sequence).

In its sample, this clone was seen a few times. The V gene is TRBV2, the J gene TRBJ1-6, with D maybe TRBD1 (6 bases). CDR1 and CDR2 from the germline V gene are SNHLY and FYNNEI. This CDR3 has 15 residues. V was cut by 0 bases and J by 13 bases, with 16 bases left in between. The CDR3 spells CASSEAGAPVSPLHF. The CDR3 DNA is TGTGCCAGCAGTGAAGCGGGGGCCCCAGTATCGCCCCTCCACTTT.

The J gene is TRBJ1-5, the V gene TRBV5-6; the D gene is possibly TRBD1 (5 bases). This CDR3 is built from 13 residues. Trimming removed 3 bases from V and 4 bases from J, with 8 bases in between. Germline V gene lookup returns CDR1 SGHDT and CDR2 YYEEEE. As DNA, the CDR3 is TGTGCCAGCAGCTACGACAGAAATCAGCCCCAGCATTTT. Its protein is CASSYDRNQPQHF.

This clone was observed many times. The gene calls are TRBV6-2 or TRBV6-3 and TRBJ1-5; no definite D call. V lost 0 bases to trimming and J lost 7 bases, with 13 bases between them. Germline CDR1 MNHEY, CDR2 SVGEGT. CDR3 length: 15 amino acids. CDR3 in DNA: TGTGCCAGCAGTTACTCTTTCGAGGGTCGGCAGCCCCAGCATTTT. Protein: CASSYSFEGRQPQHF.

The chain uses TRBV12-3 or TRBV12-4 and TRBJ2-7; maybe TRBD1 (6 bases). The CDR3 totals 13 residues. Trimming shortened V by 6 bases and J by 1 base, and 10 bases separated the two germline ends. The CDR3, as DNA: TGTGCCAGCAGCCCTAGGGGGTCCTACGAGCAGTACTTC. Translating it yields CASSPRGSYEQYF.